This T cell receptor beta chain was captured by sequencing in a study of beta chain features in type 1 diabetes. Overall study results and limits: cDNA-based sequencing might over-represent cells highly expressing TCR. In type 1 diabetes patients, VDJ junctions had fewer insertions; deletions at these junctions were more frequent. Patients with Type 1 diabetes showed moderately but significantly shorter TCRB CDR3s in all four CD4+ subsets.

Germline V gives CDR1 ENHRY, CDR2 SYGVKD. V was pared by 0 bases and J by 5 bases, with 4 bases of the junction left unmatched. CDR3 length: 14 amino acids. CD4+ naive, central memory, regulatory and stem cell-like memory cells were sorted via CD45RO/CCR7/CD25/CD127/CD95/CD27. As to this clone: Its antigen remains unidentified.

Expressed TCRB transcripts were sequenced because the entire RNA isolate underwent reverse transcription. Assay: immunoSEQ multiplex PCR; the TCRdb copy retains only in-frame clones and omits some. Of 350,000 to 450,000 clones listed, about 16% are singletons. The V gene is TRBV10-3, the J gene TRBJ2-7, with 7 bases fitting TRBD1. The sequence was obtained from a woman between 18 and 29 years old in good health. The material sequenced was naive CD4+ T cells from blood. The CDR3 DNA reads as TGTGCCATCAGTGAGTCGACGGGACAGAACGAGCAGTACTTC. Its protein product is CAISESTGQNEQYF.